This T cell receptor (beta chain) was captured by sequencing in a study of blood T cell repertoires in COVID-19. The overall study: PBMCs, B-cell-depleted T cells, or T cells were the source of the cDNA or gDNA that made up the material.

The assay was immunoSEQ multiplex PCR, and TCRdb's table has in-frame clones only and misses some. The repertoire holds 49,000 or so clones, with around 83% as singletons. This CDR3 region has 15 residues. Germline CDR1 reads LNHDA; CDR2 reads SQIVND (reference sequence). Unmatched junction bases numbered 6, after V lost 6 bases and J lost 3 bases. This sequence originates from a man aged 60-69 years with active COVID-19. The specimen was peripheral blood. V usage is TRBV19 and J usage is TRBJ2-7, with 12 positions matching TRBD2. The chain's CDR3 is CASRRTSGKGYEQYF. The CDR3, as DNA: TGTGCCAGTAGGAGGACTAGCGGGAAGGGCTACGAGCAGTACTTC.